This passage covers 14 T cell receptor beta chains from one sample sequenced in a study of regulatory T cells in long-lasting Graves disease. The TCR beta library used iRepertoire HTBI primers with Arm-PCR amplification of CDR3. TCRdb fed the multiplex PCR reads into MiXCR, producing one record per CDR3 protein. The sample comprises over 350,000 distinct CDR3 sequences, more than 20% of which are singletons, and 20% rests with the top ten. Described time point: persistent/refractory GD, antithyroid drugs over 5 years with positive TRAb. Preparation of the TCR library used RNA extracted from PBMCs. Sequenced here: peripheral blood mononuclear cells (PBMCs), sampled when the disease was refractory, from a patient treated with antithyroid drugs. The receptor set was obtained from a female donor with Graves disease.

This clonotype was seen many times. The J gene is TRBJ2-2, the V gene TRBV12-3 or TRBV12-4, with 12 bases that match TRBD1. The CDR3 runs to 18 residues. J lost 5 bases, V lost 2 bases, and 9 bases had no gene match. The CDR3 DNA is TGTGCCAGCAGTTTAAGATTTTGGGGACAGGGGGCTACCGGGGAGCTGTTTTTT. Its translation is CASSLRFWGQGATGELFF.

With regard to this clonotype: A much larger clonotype is one base distant, so this may be a read error. The chain carries TRBV12-3 or TRBV12-4 and TRBJ2-5, with a possible D match to TRBD2 (6 bases). This CDR3 has 12 residues. The CDR3 bases are TGTGTCACCGGGACTTCCCAAGAGACCCAGTACTTC. Protein sequence: CVTGTSQETQYF.

This clonotype was picked up many times. The rearrangement uses TRBV10-3 and TRBJ2-7, with TRBD1 as a possible D gene (5 bases). CDR1 is ENHRY and CDR2 is SYGVKD in the germline V gene. V was pared by 7 bases and J by 0 bases, with 7 bases between. The CDR3 covers 12 residues. CDR3 DNA sequence: TGTGCCATCAAGGGGCCCTCCTACGAGCAGTACTTC. Translated, it gives CAIKGPSYEQYF.

The chain combines TRBV20-1 with TRBJ1-2, with TRBD1 as a possible D gene (5 bases). The CDR3 runs 16 residues. V lost 0 bases to trimming and J lost 2 bases, with 16 bases between them. Germline V gene data show CDR1 as DFQATT and CDR2 as SNEGSKA (reference sequence). CDR3 in amino acids: CSARDRGSAPNYGYTF. DNA for the CDR3: TGCAGTGCTAGAGATCGGGGGTCAGCCCCCAACTATGGCTACACCTTC.

In its sample, this clonotype was seen a few times. This rearrangement joins TRBV7-3 to TRBJ2-1; tentative D call: TRBD2 (5 bases). In germline, CDR1 is SGHTA, CDR2 FQGTGA. This CDR3 is built from 14 residues. Between the trimmed V and J ends, which lost 2 bases and 5 bases, there was a span of 10 bases. As DNA, the CDR3 is TGTGCCAGCAGCTTAGGGCTAGCCCACAATGAGCAGTTCTTC. It codes for CASSLGLAHNEQFF.

The sample holds a few counts of this clonotype. As DNA, the CDR3 is TGCAGTGCTAGAGATCGAGAGGGCTCCTATAATTCACCCCTCCACTTT. Amino acid sequence: CSARDREGSYNSPLHF. The rearrangement links TRBV20-1 to TRBJ1-6; no definite D call. Germline-derived CDR1 and CDR2 are DFQATT and SNEGSKA (reference sequence). Between the trimmed V and J ends, which lost 0 bases and 0 bases, there was a span of 9 bases. The CDR3 contains 16 residues.

This clonotype was recorded many times. The chain uses TRBV2 and TRBJ1-6, with 7 bases aligning to TRBD1. V was clipped by 5 bases and J by 6 bases; unmatched bases: 10. Germline CDR1 SNHLY, CDR2 FYNNEI. This CDR3 is 16 amino acids long. CDR3 loop: CASSFGAGGVNSPLHF. The CDR3 DNA reads as TGTGCCAGCAGTTTCGGGGCAGGGGGAGTTAATTCACCCCTCCACTTT.

The rearrangement uses TRBV20-1 and TRBJ1-6; D is unclear. This CDR3 spans 15 amino acids. Trimming removed 2 bases from V and 8 bases from J, with 16 bases in between. The V gene's germline CDR1 is DFQATT and CDR2 SNEGSKA (reference sequence). CDR3 sequence: CSARQPFLDHSPLHF. For the CDR3, the DNA is TGCAGTGCTAGACAACCCTTTCTCGATCATTCACCCCTCCACTTT.

This clonotype turned up a few times. The chain couples TRBV9 to TRBJ2-7; 9 positions match TRBD2. CDR3 length: 16 amino acids. V gave up 0 bases and J gave up 4 bases; unmatched junction bases: 8. Per germline, CDR1 SGDLS and CDR2 YYNGEE. CDR3 region: CASSVDMASGEYEQYF. The CDR3 nucleotides are TGTGCCAGCAGCGTAGATATGGCTAGCGGGGAATACGAGCAGTACTTC.

V is TRBV7-6 and J is TRBJ2-7, with 8 bases identical to TRBD1. Germline CDR1 SGHVS, CDR2 FNYEAQ. The CDR3 runs 15 residues. After removal of 5 bases from V and 4 bases from J, the junction contained 10 bases not matched to a gene. The CDR3 sequence is CASSQGQGPLYEQYF. In nucleotides, the CDR3 is TGTGCCAGCAGCCAAGGACAGGGTCCCCTATACGAGCAGTACTTC.

This clonotype has ten or more counts. The V call is TRBV11-2, the J call TRBJ1-2; no reliable D call. This CDR3 has 8 amino acids. Germline CDR1 reads SGHAT; CDR2 reads FQNNGV. The CDR3, as DNA: TGTGTCCCGTATGGCTACACCTTC. Its translation: CVPYGYTF.

This clonotype was seen at least ten times. The chain links TRBV6-5 to TRBJ2-7; no definite D call. Germline V CDR1 and CDR2: MNHEY, SVGAGI. The V gene lost 2 bases and the J gene lost 6 bases, with 14 bases spanning the gap. The CDR3 is made up of 14 amino acids. The CDR3 here is CASSYRTGSGEQYF. The CDR3 bases are TGTGCCAGCAGTTACCGTACCGGTTCGGGCGAGCAGTACTTC.

The genes are TRBV20-1 and TRBJ1-1; 7 bases are shared with TRBD1. J was trimmed by 2 bases and V by 5 bases; bases with no gene match: 8. Germline CDR1 and CDR2: DFQATT and SNEGSKA (reference sequence). This CDR3 contains 14 residues. This chain's CDR3 is CSAGTGQTNTEAFF. CDR3 coding DNA: TGCAGTGCTGGGACGGGACAGACCAACACTGAAGCTTTCTTT.

This clonotype came up many times. The genes are TRBV7-9 and TRBJ2-7; D is unclear. V dropped 2 bases and J dropped 1 base, with 9 bases sitting between them. The CDR3 consists of 14 residues. Per the germline V gene, CDR1 is SEHNR and CDR2 is FQNEAQ (reference sequence). CDR3 coding DNA: TGTGCCAGCAGCTTAATCGGGCAGTCCTACGAGCAGTACTTC. Amino acid sequence: CASSLIGQSYEQYF. The whole variable domain, remainder taken from reference TRBV7-9 and TRBJ2-7, is DTGVSQNPRHKITKRGQNVTFRCDPISEHNRLYWYRQTLGQGPEFLTYFQNEAQLEKSRLLSDRFSAERPKGSFSTLEIQRTEQGDSAMYLCASSLIGQSYEQYFGPGTRLTVT.